These 12 T cell receptor beta chains came from one sample sequenced in a study of T cells after yellow fever vaccination. TCRdb independently ran MiXCR on the 5' RACE reads; one entry per CDR3 protein. The sample records 500,000 to 650,000 distinct CDR3 sequences, about 17% being singletons. This material consisted of PBMCs, taken less than 6 days after the first yellow fever vaccination. These receptors were taken from a man aged 18 to 30 who received the YFV17D yellow fever vaccine.

V usage is TRBV9 and J usage is TRBJ2-6; D is undetermined. The CDR3 runs to 16 residues. Trimming shortened V by 4 bases and J by 0 bases, and 11 bases separated the two germline ends. Germline CDR1 SGDLS, CDR2 YYNGEE. The DNA of the CDR3 is TGTGCCAGCAGCCCCGGTGATTCCTCTGGGGCCAACGTCCTGACTTTC. The encoded protein is CASSPGDSSGANVLTF.

This clonotype was recorded at least ten times. The genes are TRBV5-1 and TRBJ1-2; no reliable D call. Trimming shortened V by 0 bases and J by 8 bases, and 11 bases separated the two germline ends. Germline CDR1 reads SGHRS; CDR2 reads YFSETQ. The CDR3 has 13 residues. CDR3 protein: CASSLVAEGGYTF. The CDR3 bases are TGCGCCAGCAGCTTGGTAGCGGAAGGAGGCTACACCTTC. The full variable domain, with the rest looked up from reference TRBV5-1 and TRBJ1-2, is KAGVTQTPRYLIKTRGQQVTLSCSPISGHRSVSWYQQTPGQGLQFLFEYFSETQRNKGNFPGRFSGRQFSNSRSEMNVSTLELGDSALYLCASSLVAEGGYTFGSGTRLTVV.

This chain connects TRBV9 to TRBJ2-3, with a weak D call TRBD2 (5 bases). CDR3 size: 18 residues. Germline assignment: CDR1 SGDLS and CDR2 YYNGEE. Trimming removed 0 bases from V and 3 bases from J, with 20 bases in between. In DNA form, the CDR3 reads TGTGCCAGCAGCGTAGGCCCTTCGATGCGAGCGGATACAGATACGCAGTATTTT. Translated: CASSVGPSMRADTDTQYF.

V usage is TRBV12-3 or TRBV12-4 and J usage is TRBJ2-1, with a possible D match to TRBD2 (5 bases). This CDR3 has 15 amino acids. Trimming shortened V by 6 bases and J by 6 bases, and 18 bases separated the two germline ends. The CDR3 DNA follows: TGTGCCAGCAGGCGAGAGGGCCCGGGTATCAATGAGCAGTTCTTC. This translates into CASRREGPGINEQFF.

This clonotype was observed a few times. V is TRBV27 and J is TRBJ2-2; TRBD2 matches at 10 bases. Germline assignment: CDR1 MNHEY and CDR2 SMNVEV (reference sequence). V shed 4 bases, J shed 8 bases, and the junction held 7 bases outside the gene matches. The CDR3 runs to 15 residues. The CDR3 nucleotides are TGTGCCAGCAGTTACCGCCCTAGCGGGGGAGGGGAGCTGTTTTTT. Its translation is CASSYRPSGGGELFF.

This clonotype was detected a few times. The chain recombines TRBV4-2 with TRBJ2-7; no definite D call. Trimming removed 1 base at V and 6 bases at J, with 16 bases between. Per the germline V gene, CDR1 is LGHNA and CDR2 is YNFKEQ. The CDR3 length is 15 residues. CDR3 nucleotide sequence: TGTGCCAGCAGCCAAGGGGTAGTCGGCCCCTTCGAGCAGTACTTC. It yields the protein CASSQGVVGPFEQYF.

In this sample, this clonotype turned up a few times. The genes are TRBV3-1 and TRBJ2-7; no firm D call. The CDR3 sequence is 13 residues long. From germline, CDR1 is LGHDT and CDR2 YNNKEL (reference sequence). Between the trimmed V and J ends, which lost 1 base and 2 bases, there was a span of 6 bases. CDR3 protein: CASSQGVAYEQYF. The CDR3 DNA reads as TGTGCCAGCAGCCAAGGGGTGGCCTACGAGCAGTACTTC.

V gene TRBV25-1 combines with J gene TRBJ2-5; possibly TRBD1 for D (6 bases). Germline V gene sequence: CDR1 MGHDK, CDR2 SYGVNS. The CDR3 is made up of 16 amino acids. Trimming left V 1 base short and J 3 bases short, with 15 bases between. The CDR3 sequence is CASSEFTGTREETQYF. CDR3 coding DNA: TGTGCCAGCAGTGAATTTACAGGGACCAGGGAAGAGACCCAGTACTTC. Full variable domain (rest looked up from reference TRBV25-1 and TRBJ2-5): EADIYQTPRYLVIGTGKKITLECSQTMGHDKMYWYQQDPGMELHLIHYSYGVNSTEKGDLSSESTVSRIRTEHFPLTLESARPSHTSQYLCASSEFTGTREETQYFGPGTRLLVL.

This clonotype appeared a few times. The chain combines TRBV15 with TRBJ2-7; D uncertain. This CDR3 is built from 15 residues. V dropped 0 bases and J dropped 2 bases, with 11 bases sitting between them. CDR1 and CDR2 from the germline V gene are LNHNV and YYDKDF (reference sequence). The CDR3 coding sequence is TGTGCCACCAGCAGAGATCGCCCGCCCACCTACGAGCAGTACTTC. It translates to CATSRDRPPTYEQYF.

V gene TRBV4-1 combines with J gene TRBJ1-4; TRBD1 is a possible D gene (5 bases). The length of the CDR3 is 14 residues. The germline V gene has CDR1 MGHRA and CDR2 YSYEKL. V was trimmed by 2 bases and J by 6 bases, leaving 10 bases between them. The DNA for the CDR3 is TGCGCCAGCAGCCAACAGGGAAGGGATGAAAAACTGTTTTTT. It translates to CASSQQGRDEKLFF.

This chain uses TRBV3-1 with TRBJ1-1; D may be TRBD1 (5 bases). The CDR3 consists of 12 residues. V was pared by 3 bases and J by 11 bases, with 13 bases between. CDR1 is LGHDT and CDR2 is YNNKEL in the germline V gene (reference sequence). This chain's CDR3 is CASSQGGSGAFF. Written as DNA, the CDR3 is TGTGCCAGCAGCCAGGGGGGGAGCGGCGCTTTCTTT.

The J gene is TRBJ1-2, the V gene TRBV5-6; D gene ambiguous. The germline gives CDR1 SGHDT, CDR2 YYEEEE. Trimming took 9 bases from V and 2 from J, leaving 14 bases between them. The CDR3 has 13 amino acids. Here the CDR3 reads CAMSPGNNYGYTF. The CDR3 bases are TGTGCCATGAGCCCCGGGAACAACTATGGCTACACCTTC.